The source of this TCR beta chain is a study of blood T cell repertoires in COVID-19. Across the whole study: From T cells, B-cell-depleted T cells, or PBMCs came the material, which was cDNA or gDNA.

Source study methods: Counts of nucleated cells, estimated from reference gene primer amplification, were obtained. Sequencing used immunoSEQ multiplex PCR; TCRdb keeps in-frame clones, though not all of them. V and J calls and clone size are copied from that table; D and trimming were computed from the DNA. The table has approximately 220,000 clones, 65% to 90% seen once. Cohorts were determined from participant-reported clinical history. The clonotype was recovered from a woman in her thirties or forties with acute COVID-19. The sequenced sample consisted of PBMCs or T cells enriched from blood (not recorded which).

As DNA, the CDR3 is TGTGCCAGCAGCCCCGGGACACCCTACGAGCAGTACTTC. It is translated as CASSPGTPYEQYF. This chain links TRBV28 with TRBJ2-7; tentative D call: TRBD1 (6 bases). The V gene lost 6 bases and the J gene lost 2 bases, with 11 bases spanning the gap. This CDR3 spans 13 amino acids. CDR1 and CDR2 (germline): MDHEN, SYDVKM.